The TCR beta chain under discussion was sequenced for a study of cytomegalovirus exposure and HLA in healthy donors. The primer mix had 60 Vbeta and 13 Jbeta primers. Generated by immunoSEQ multiplex PCR, the TCRdb table keeps only in-frame clones and is missing some. The sample has some 240,000 clones; around 73% are singletons. With 5 bases clipped from V and 0 bases from J, the junction kept 8 bases outside the gene matches. CDR1 and CDR2 (germline): LNHDA, SQIVND (reference sequence). The CDR3 loop spans 16 amino acids. This receptor was taken from a male donor in good health and CMV-seronegative. The chain uses TRBV19 and TRBJ1-2; the match to TRBD1 covers 8 bases. Specimen: PBMCs. The CDR3 loop reads CASSVRQGKTNYGYTF. The CDR3 bases are TGTGCCAGTAGTGTACGACAGGGGAAAACTAACTATGGCTACACCTTC.